The clone carrying this TCR beta chain came up a few times. The data stem from a study of metastatic and nonmetastatic thyroid tumors. The CDR3 sequence is 15 residues long. The V gene's germline CDR1 is MNHNY and CDR2 SVGAGI (reference sequence). Trimming pared 4 bases from V and 2 bases from J, leaving 15 bases between. TCRdb redid the clone calls on the PCR reads using MiXCR. Of more than 10,000 clones detected, 25% to 30% appear once; the ten largest clones hold less than 20%. Among the patients, none had received any treatment before thyroid surgery. Sequenced: tumor tissue. The chain combines TRBV6-6 with TRBJ2-7; tentatively, D is TRBD2 (5 bases). This clonotype originated in a female donor with papillary thyroid cancer or a benign thyroid nodule (not recorded which). Some clones in this sample may be carry-over from other donors' samples. CDR3 DNA sequence: TGTGCCAGCAGTTCTCGGGTCTCGGGGACCTACGAGCAGTACTTC. Protein: CASSSRVSGTYEQYF.